These 18 T cell receptor beta chains originate from one sample sequenced in a study of blood T cell repertoires in COVID-19. Assay used: immunoSEQ multiplex PCR; TCRdb lists only in-frame clones, some missing. This table has approximately 210,000 clones, 88% appearing once. The source material was peripheral blood. These receptors were taken from a man younger than 35 with active or convalescent COVID-19.

This sequence joins TRBV5-1 and TRBJ2-1; the match to TRBD1 covers 7 bases. After removal of 3 bases from V and 5 bases from J, the junction contained 8 bases not matched to a gene. The CDR3 is 15 amino acids. Germline CDR1 SGHRS, CDR2 YFSETQ. CDR3 nucleotides: TGCGCCAGCAGCTCAGAGGGGGCCCGGGACAATGAGCAGTTCTTC. Its protein product is CASSSEGARDNEQFF.

The chain recombines TRBV5-1 with TRBJ1-4, with D hard to call. In germline, CDR1 is SGHRS, CDR2 YFSETQ. This CDR3 has 15 residues. Trimming stripped 1 base from V and 0 bases from J, with 7 bases between. The CDR3 sequence: CASSLYGATNEKLFF. The DNA for the CDR3 is TGCGCCAGCAGCTTGTACGGAGCAACTAATGAAAAACTGTTTTTT.

This chain links TRBV7-2 with TRBJ1-1; D unclear. The ends were cut back, 6 bases at V and 3 bases at J, with 5 bases in the middle. Germline V gene data show CDR1 as SGHTA and CDR2 as FQGNSA. This CDR3 region has 11 residues. CDR3 loop: CASRRDTEAFF. The CDR3 DNA reads TGTGCCAGCAGGCGGGACACTGAAGCTTTCTTT.

The CDR3 coding sequence is TGTGCCAGCAGCACGACGGACTCTACGTTGAACACTGAAGCTTTCTTT. It yields the protein CASSTTDSTLNTEAFF. This chain connects TRBV7-8 to TRBJ1-1, with unresolved D. CDR1 is SGHVS and CDR2 is FQNEAQ in the germline V gene. The CDR3 spans 16 residues. V was pared by 5 bases and J by 0 bases, with 16 bases between.

The chain combines TRBV4-1 with TRBJ2-7; 8 bases are shared with TRBD1. The length of the CDR3 is 15 residues. Germline trimming cut 1 base from V and 1 base from J; bases unmatched to any gene: 3. Germline CDR1 MGHRA, CDR2 YSYEKL. The CDR3, as DNA: TGCGCCAGCAGCCAAGCCCGGGACAGGTCCTACGAGCAGTACTTC. Its translation is CASSQARDRSYEQYF.

The chain recombines TRBV4-2 with TRBJ2-3; TRBD2 matches at 9 bases. From germline, CDR1 is LGHNA and CDR2 YNFKEQ. CDR3 length equals 18 residues. V shed 4 bases, J shed 10 bases, and the junction held 21 bases outside the gene matches. The CDR3 DNA is TGTGCCAGCAGCCCATCGAGCCCCGGGACTAGCAAATCGTCTGCGCAGTATTTT. Translated, it gives CASSPSSPGTSKSSAQYF.

The sample holds a few counts of this clone. CDR3 sequence (DNA): TGTGCCAGCAGTTCGGGACTAGCGCAGTTCGGCGGGGAGCTGTTTTTT. It encodes CASSSGLAQFGGELFF. The J gene is TRBJ2-2, the V gene TRBV5-4; 10 bases agree with TRBD2. Germline CDR1 and CDR2: SGHNT and YYREEE (reference sequence). CDR3 size: 16 residues. After removal of 5 bases from V and 7 bases from J, the junction contained 11 bases not matched to a gene.

V usage is TRBV19 and J usage is TRBJ2-5, with 8 bases aligning to TRBD1. V was pared by 0 bases and J by 5 bases, with 8 bases of the junction left unmatched. Germline V gives CDR1 LNHDA, CDR2 SQIVND (reference sequence). CDR3 length: 16 amino acids. The CDR3 here is CASSIDGRGLLETQYF. The CDR3 coding sequence is TGTGCCAGTAGTATAGACGGCAGGGGGCTATTGGAGACCCAGTACTTC.

The chain employs TRBV29-1 and TRBJ1-2; D might be TRBD1 (6 bases). The CDR3 is made up of 13 amino acids. The germline V gene has CDR1 SQVTM and CDR2 ANQGSEA. Trimming removed 6 bases from V and 3 bases from J, with 14 bases in between. CDR3 region: CSVATGLDYGYTF. CDR3 nucleotide sequence: TGCAGCGTGGCTACAGGGCTGGACTATGGCTACACCTTC.

The CDR3 reads CASSLSRFRSPLHF. CDR3 coding DNA: TGTGCCAGCAGTTTATCGAGGTTTCGTTCACCCCTCCACTTT. V gene TRBV27 combines with J gene TRBJ1-6, with D unresolved. Germline-derived CDR1 and CDR2 are MNHEY and SMNVEV (reference sequence). V dropped 0 bases and J dropped 9 bases, with 9 bases sitting between them. The CDR3 extends over 14 amino acids.

There are a few counts of this clone. The gene calls are TRBV6-1 and TRBJ1-5; D is unresolved. There are 12 residues in the CDR3. From germline, CDR1 is MNHNS and CDR2 SASEGT. The V end lost 3 bases, the J end lost 11 bases, and 11 bases lay between the germline ends. CDR3 nucleotides: TGTGCCAGCAGTGAGGCCCTTCGGGCCCAGCATTTT. Its translation: CASSEALRAQHF.

The chain is built from TRBV18 and TRBJ2-3; D perhaps matches TRBD2 (6 bases). The CDR3 is 13 residues long. Germline loops: CDR1 KGHSH, CDR2 LQKENI. Trimming pared 6 bases from V and 6 bases from J, leaving 13 bases between. CDR3 region: CASSGTGQDTQYF. DNA for the CDR3: TGTGCCAGCTCCGGGACTGGGCAGGATACGCAGTATTTT.

The rearrangement joins TRBV19 to TRBJ2-1; 8 positions match TRBD1. The V segment lost 3 bases and the J segment 6 bases; nucleotides outside the gene matches: 4. The CDR3 extends over 14 amino acids. Per germline, CDR1 LNHDA and CDR2 SQIVND (reference sequence). The CDR3 sequence: CASSIRTGFNEQFF. As DNA, the CDR3 is TGTGCCAGTAGTATCCGGACAGGGTTCAATGAGCAGTTCTTC.

The chain uses TRBV29-1 and TRBJ2-7, with TRBD2 matching 9 bases. CDR1 and CDR2 from the germline V gene are SQVTM and ANQGSEA. After removal of 6 bases from V and 3 bases from J, the junction contained 6 bases not matched to a gene. This CDR3 is built from 13 residues. The chain's CDR3 is CSVRGLAVYEQYF. In DNA, the CDR3 is TGCAGCGTGCGGGGACTAGCAGTCTACGAGCAGTACTTC.

The CDR3 nucleotides are TGCAGCGGGGAACTAGGACAAGAGACCCAGTACTTC. This gives the protein CSGELGQETQYF. V usage is TRBV29-1 and J usage is TRBJ2-5, with D maybe TRBD2 (5 bases). The V gene's germline CDR1 is SQVTM and CDR2 ANQGSEA. Trimming shortened V by 7 bases and J by 2 bases, and 11 bases separated the two germline ends. The CDR3 loop spans 12 amino acids. Filled out from reference TRBV29-1 and TRBJ2-5, the complete variable domain reads SAVISQKPSRDICQRGTSLTIQCQVDSQVTMMFWYRQQPGQSLTLIATANQGSEATYESGFVIDKFPISRPNLTFSTLTVSNMSPEDSSIYLCSGELGQETQYFGPGTRLLVL.

V and J are TRBV20-1 and TRBJ1-1, with a possible D match to TRBD1 (5 bases). The CDR3 loop spans 14 amino acids. V lost 3 bases to trimming and J lost 0 bases, with 11 bases between them. Germline V CDR1 and CDR2: DFQATT, SNEGSKA (reference sequence). The CDR3 nucleotides are TGCAGTGCTAGTTCTGGACACATGAACACTGAAGCTTTCTTT. It translates to CSASSGHMNTEAFF.

V is TRBV10-3 and J is TRBJ2-7, with 8 bases identical to TRBD1. In germline, CDR1 is ENHRY, CDR2 SYGVKD. This CDR3 is built from 16 residues. V trimming: 6 bases; J trimming: 0 bases; junction bases outside the gene matches: 10. The CDR3 here is CAISSSDRGLSYEQYF. The CDR3 DNA follows: TGTGCCATCAGCAGTTCCGACAGGGGCCTCTCCTACGAGCAGTACTTC.

This chain links TRBV27 with TRBJ2-7; 10 bases match TRBD1. This CDR3 spans 15 amino acids. V lost 0 bases to trimming and J lost 2 bases; unmatched junction nucleotides: 1. Germline V lookup: CDR1 MNHEY, CDR2 SMNVEV (reference sequence). The CDR3 reads CASSLSGTGAYEQYF. CDR3 nucleotide sequence: TGTGCCAGCAGTTTATCAGGGACAGGGGCCTACGAGCAGTACTTC.